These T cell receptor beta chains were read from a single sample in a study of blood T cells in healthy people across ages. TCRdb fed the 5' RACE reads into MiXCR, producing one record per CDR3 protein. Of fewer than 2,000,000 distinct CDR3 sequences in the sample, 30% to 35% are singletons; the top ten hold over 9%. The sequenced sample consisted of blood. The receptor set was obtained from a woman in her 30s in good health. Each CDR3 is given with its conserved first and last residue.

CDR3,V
CAWSLSGGQETQYF,TRBV30
CASSYDDGDNGYTF,TRBV6-6
CSANSNEQFF,TRBV20-1
CASSDIAGAHLYEQYF,TRBV3-1
CASSPPGQGAYEQYF,TRBV28
CASSARQGLIGNQPQHF,TRBV7-6
CASSVLGFSTDTQYF,TRBV9
CSAGEGGSRPQHF,TRBV20-1
CASSRLTGVYNEQFF,TRBV5-5
CASRALMDNQPQHF,TRBV6-6
CAWSRATEAFF,TRBV30
CASSTHQGAWGANVLTF,TRBV9
CASSRNTNTGELFF,TRBV6-6
CASSLRRTNEKLFF,TRBV12-3/TRBV12-4
CASSPPGTGERFF,TRBV18
CASSALAGGIYNEQFF,TRBV5-1
CASSHQGTYEQYF,TRBV3-1
CASSPPGFGYTF,TRBV6-1
CASSLKVGMNTEAFF,TRBV5-1
CAWNSGFSAKNIQYF,TRBV30
CASRSRSGRPGRDTQYF,TRBV27
CASSPGTGLGNERFF,TRBV5-6
CSVLANYGYTF,TRBV29-1
CASSSEGLAGETYNEQFF,TRBV7-9
CASNPDRDGSPLHF,TRBV28
CASSADQNTGELFF,TRBV11-3
CSVEDRLRGSTDTQYF,TRBV29-1
CASSPGLGAALISYEQYF,TRBV7-2
CASSLTTSGSDNEQFF,TRBV27
CATSDSKGDQETQYF,TRBV24-1
CSATLDGGGATNEQFF,TRBV20-1
CASSQVDRDVDTQYF,TRBV4-1
CACVGVDTQYF,TRBV30
CASSFEPGQSADTQYF,TRBV12-3/TRBV12-4
CASSLGGGILNTEAFF,TRBV5-1
CASSGQGPTDTQYF,TRBV12-3/TRBV12-4
CAGSWGIDSLGEQFF,TRBV5-1
CAISDGTGSNSPLHF,TRBV10-3
CSASPIAGDPDTQYF,TRBV20-1
CASSRYRGSSYNEQFF,TRBV6-2/TRBV6-3
CASSPSLSGYEQYF,TRBV19
CASSSGELADAQYF,TRBV12-3/TRBV12-4
CASSLRTGTGRNNEQFF,TRBV12-3/TRBV12-4
CSVLAGGRNEQFF,TRBV29-1
CASSQAWQELHYEQYF,TRBV4-2
CSAHQGLTYEQYF,TRBV20-1
CASSVQAGGRQETQYF,TRBV9
CASSRLRSGEEAQYF,TRBV18
CASSFSRTQGHYYGYTF,TRBV5-1
CASSLTGPYSTDTQYF,TRBV7-3
CASGTAYMNTEAFF,TRBV28